This is a list of T cell receptor beta chains from one sample in a study of identical twins. MiXCR was run by TCRdb on the 5' RACE reads, yielding one entry per CDR3 protein. The table shows about 1.7 million distinct CDR3 sequences, with less than 40% occurring only once. The sequencing sample was made of cord blood. The receptors were gathered from a newborn girl in good health. Each CDR3 is given with its conserved first and last residue. A D gene is named only where the DNA matches it firmly. Some rows mark clone size as missing; the rest say once, few, many or name a class of expanded clone.

clone_size | d_call | j_call | v_call | cdr3_aa | cdr3_nt
. | . | TRBJ1-2 | TRBV29-1 | CSVANQLGYGYTF | TGCAGCGTTGCAAATCAGTTGGGCTATGGCTACACCTTC
few | TRBD2 | TRBJ2-1 | TRBV11-1 | CASSLESGGAYNEQFF | TGTGCCAGCAGCTTAGAGAGCGGGGGGGCCTACAATGAGCAGTTCTTC
. | . | TRBJ1-2 | TRBV12-3/TRBV12-4 | CASSWRLSKGYTF | TGTGCCAGCAGTTGGAGGCTGAGTAAAGGCTACACCTTC
. | . | TRBJ2-7 | TRBV14 | CASSQDPEGEQYF | TGTGCCAGCAGCCAAGATCCGGAGGGCGAGCAGTACTTC
few | TRBD1 | TRBJ2-7 | TRBV2 | CASTGQDSYEQYF | TGTGCCAGCACGGGACAGGACTCCTACGAGCAGTACTTC
few | . | TRBJ1-1 | TRBV9 | CASSVAQATLNTEAFF | TGTGCCAGCAGCGTAGCGCAGGCTACCTTGAACACTGAAGCTTTCTTT
. | . | TRBJ1-4 | TRBV2 | CASIRRQLNEKLFF | TGTGCCAGCATCCGGAGACAGCTTAATGAAAAACTGTTTTTT
. | . | TRBJ2-3 | TRBV20-1 | CSARVRGRMADTQYF | TGCAGTGCTAGAGTTCGGGGACGGATGGCAGATACGCAGTATTTT
. | . | TRBJ2-5 | TRBV12-3/TRBV12-4 | CASRLLETQYF | TGTGCCAGCAGACTCCTAGAGACCCAGTACTTC
. | . | TRBJ2-3 | TRBV20-1 | CSAVKAPLTDTQYF | TGCAGTGCAGTAAAGGCCCCTCTCACAGATACGCAGTATTTT
few | TRBD1 | TRBJ2-7 | TRBV12-3/TRBV12-4 | CASSSGQGFDEQYF | TGTGCCAGCAGCTCGGGACAGGGGTTCGACGAGCAGTACTTC
few | . | TRBJ1-1 | TRBV27 | CASSWGGMNTEAFF | TGTGCCAGCAGTTGGGGGGGGATGAACACTGAAGCTTTCTTT
. | TRBD1 | TRBJ2-7 | TRBV12-3/TRBV12-4 | CASSGTGYHEQYF | TGTGCCAGCAGCGGGACAGGGTACCACGAGCAGTACTTC
few | . | TRBJ2-5 | TRBV24-1 | CATSDRSPSETQYF | TGTGCCACCAGTGACCGGTCCCCGTCGGAGACCCAGTACTTC
. | TRBD1 | TRBJ2-7 | TRBV10-3 | CAIKGQPSYEQYF | TGTGCCATCAAGGGACAGCCATCCTACGAGCAGTACTTC
few | TRBD1 | TRBJ1-2 | TRBV20-1 | CSAPLPGQNYGYTF | TGCAGTGCCCCCCTCCCGGGACAGAACTATGGCTACACCTTC
. | . | TRBJ1-1 | TRBV20-1 | CSARRVGGGIEAFF | TGCAGTGCGCGGAGGGTCGGTGGGGGGATTGAAGCTTTCTTT
. | . | TRBJ1-4 | TRBV21-1 | CASSSRAAEKLFF | TGTGCCAGCAGCTCACGGGCCGCAGAAAAACTGTTTTTT
once | . | TRBJ2-3 | TRBV24-1 | CATSGRVGERDTQYF | TGTGCCACCAGTGGGAGAGTGGGGGAAAGAGATACGCAGTATTTT
few | TRBD1 | TRBJ1-5 | TRBV27 | CASSYGQGAHQPQHF | TGTGCCAGCAGTTACGGACAGGGGGCACATCAGCCCCAGCATTTT
few | . | TRBJ2-1 | TRBV4-2 | CASSQGRAGGYNEQFF | TGTGCCAGCAGCCAAGGAAGAGCGGGTGGGTACAATGAGCAGTTCTTC
. | . | TRBJ2-7 | TRBV5-1 | CASSRLNSYEQYF | TGCGCCAGCAGTAGACTAAACTCCTACGAGCAGTACTTC
few | . | TRBJ2-1 | TRBV20-1 | CSARDPQRSYNEQFF | TGCAGTGCTAGAGATCCCCAGCGGAGTTACAATGAGCAGTTCTTC